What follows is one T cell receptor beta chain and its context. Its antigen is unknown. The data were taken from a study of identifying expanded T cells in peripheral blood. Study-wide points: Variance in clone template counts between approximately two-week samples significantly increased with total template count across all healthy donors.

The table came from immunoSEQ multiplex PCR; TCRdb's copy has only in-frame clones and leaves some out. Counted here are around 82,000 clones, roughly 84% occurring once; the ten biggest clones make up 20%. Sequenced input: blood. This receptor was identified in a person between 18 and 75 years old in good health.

Written as DNA, the CDR3 is TGTGCCAGCTCACCACCGTTGACAGGACGAGGTAGCACAGATACGCAGTATTTT. It encodes CASSPPLTGRGSTDTQYF. The rearrangement uses TRBV18 and TRBJ2-3; D may be TRBD1 (6 bases). In germline, CDR1 is KGHSH, CDR2 LQKENI. CDR3 length: 18 residues. With 0 bases removed from V and 0 bases from J, the gap between germline ends came to 16 bases.